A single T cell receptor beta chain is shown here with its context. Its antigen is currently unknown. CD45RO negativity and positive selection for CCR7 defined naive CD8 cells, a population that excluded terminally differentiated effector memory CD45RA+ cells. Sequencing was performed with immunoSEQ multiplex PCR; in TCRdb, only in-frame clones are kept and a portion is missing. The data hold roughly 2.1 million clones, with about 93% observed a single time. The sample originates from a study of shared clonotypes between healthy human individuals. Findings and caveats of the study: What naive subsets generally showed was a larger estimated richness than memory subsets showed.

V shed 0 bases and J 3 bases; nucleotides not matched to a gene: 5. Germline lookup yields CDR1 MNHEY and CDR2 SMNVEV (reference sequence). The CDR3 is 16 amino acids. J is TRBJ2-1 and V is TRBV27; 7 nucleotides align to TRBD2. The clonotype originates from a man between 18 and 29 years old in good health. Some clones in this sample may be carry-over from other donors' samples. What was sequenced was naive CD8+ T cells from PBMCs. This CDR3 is CASSLSGGNGYNEQFF. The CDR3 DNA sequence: TGTGCCAGCAGTTTATCGGGGGGGAACGGCTACAATGAGCAGTTCTTC.